This TCR beta chain was sequenced for a study of cytomegalovirus exposure and HLA in healthy donors (dated by TCRdb to 2016 to 2017). Study-wide context: An earlier analysis of some 500 of the donors reported roughly 270 Gb of sequence data and 100 million to 130 million unique TCR beta sequences from 150 million to 200 million T cells. The study profiled the T cell repertoires of hundreds of subjects by immunosequencing and related them to cytomegalovirus serostatus. Around 330 gigabases of sequencing data and about 92 million unique TCR sequences made up an early release that covered some 640 HLA-typed donors. Along with the roughly 700-subject first cohort, a separate validation cohort of over a hundred different subjects was used. A later genetic analysis took genome-wide SNP genotypes for about 65% of the 666 donors and used that subset as a discovery cohort. The number of typed donors differed by locus: about 620-630 for A, B, C, DRB1 and DQB1; some 500 for DQA1; 606 for DPA1; and 400 to 480 for DPB1. HLA typing covered class I and class II loci at four-digit resolution. Donor age, sex, ethnicity and CMV serostatus were compiled together with the repertoire data. Roughly 5 DR-DQ haplotypes were treated as single units for association and clustering because of strong linkage in the cohort. To study patterns of TCR occurrence, a later analysis re-analyzed previously published TCR beta repertoires from just over 650 donors and added high-resolution HLA genotyping. Across roughly 420 genotyped donors of the cohort, an average of approximately 200,000 unique TCR beta nucleotide sequences per donor were sequenced, and roughly 18% of those sequences were non-productive. An earlier analysis of around 580 of the donors used high-throughput TCR beta sequencing to judge whether each TCR beta V gene segment behaved as functional or pseudogenic. The study aimed to test whether signatures of past pathogen exposure could be identified by cataloging public T cell receptors. The genetic ancestry cluster associated with self-reported Caucasian donors included 81% of the roughly 360 genotyped donors. To predict cytomegalovirus infection status, the study combined high-throughput TCR immunosequencing, statistical association of individual TCRs with disease status, and machine learning. Every discovery cohort repertoire had been produced on one sequencing platform. Rather than drawing on any new phenotypic data, the later analysis identified candidate immune exposures from TCR beta sequences and the way those sequences occurred across donors.

V is cut by 3 bases and J by 12 bases, and the space between the germline ends is 14 bases. Measured from the cysteine to the phenylalanine, the CDR3 is 12 residues long. Only CDR3 DNA is held: 36 bases, read in frame from base 1. Looking up the germline V gene yields CDR1 ENHRY and CDR2 SYGVKD. The cohort consisted of some 730 healthy bone marrow donors. At the time of sampling, all cohort members were nominally healthy, though unrecorded immune exposures were likely present. The donor tested CMV seronegative and was one of the 352 seronegative cohort members. Each donor provided a peripheral blood sample, and peripheral blood mononuclear cells were used for TCR beta sequencing. Genomic DNA extraction from the blood cell samples was performed with the Qiagen DNeasy Blood Extraction Kit. This clone was seen ten or more times. This receptor's antigen is unknown. No base quality values were provided; no much bigger clone lies one nucleotide off.

On the study overall, not on this receptor specifically: Across donors, most TCR sequences were observed very rarely, whereas some public TCRs were present in many individuals. CMV serostatus was the only immune exposure information available for the cohort. A further reported finding was that TCR beta sequences accurately predicted the HLA-A and HLA-B alleles for most subjects in the first cohort. The sequencing pipeline was judged likely to have produced a cluster of highly shared sequence variants as a technical artifact. Broadly in line with IMGT annotations, most TCR beta V segments showed up in productive rearrangements about 87% or about 30% of the time in an earlier analysis of 587 of the donors. Compared with equally common non-associated chains, HLA-associated TCR beta chains in a later analysis were more clonally expanded and had lower generation probabilities. A later genetic analysis associated a missense DCLRE1C variant with V-gene and J-gene trimming of TCR beta chains, and an independent cohort replicated the association. In a later analysis, the rate of TCR association differed among HLA loci, with DRB1 alleles having the most associated TCRs and HLA-C alleles having the fewest. It was suggested by the authors that the approach could potentially be generalized to other disease states and immunological phenotypes. Some IMGT-functional V segments, including TRBV6-2 and TRBV6-3, could not be distinguished by the 87-base-pair reads and were therefore excluded. At a false discovery rate of 0.05, a later analysis linked fewer than 20,000 TCR beta sequences to specific HLA alleles. Only TCR beta chains were sequenced in this cohort, and the absence of alpha or paired-chain data limited detectable features. The classifier was reported to diagnose cytomegalovirus status with high specificity and sensitivity in both the original cohort and the validation cohort. Presence/absence analyses assumed roughly uniform sequencing depth across donors, an assumption that may not hold. When HLA alleles, especially DR and DQ, strongly co-occurred, TCR associations were difficult to assign to individual alleles. According to a later analysis, most CMV-associated TCR beta chains appeared to be HLA-restricted, and the HLA associations seemed to be driven largely by CMV exposure. Because counts were too low, seventeen rarely observed V segments, including chromosome 9 orphons, were excluded from the earlier analysis of several hundred of the donors. In the study, about 150 TCR beta chains were listed as associated with cytomegalovirus. A later analysis reported that several top co-occurrence clusters appeared linked to parvovirus B19, influenza, CMV and Epstein-Barr virus. Because HLA typing was unavailable for some donors at each locus, only the typed subset was used in association tests. Linkage disequilibrium might explain the correlated functional status among segregating V segments, but an unknown experimental factor could not be ruled out. In vitro tests confirmed that a few of the cytomegalovirus-associated TCR beta chains recognize cytomegalovirus antigens. A later genetic analysis reported fewer N-insertions in productive TCRs among donors in an Asian-associated ancestry cluster than the approximately 670-donor mean.

Libraries came from the immunoSEQ multiplex PCR assay. For the multiplex PCR, a mixture combining 60 forward primers for TCR Vbeta segments and 13 reverse primers for TCR Jbeta segments was used. A multiplex PCR assay on genomic DNA amplified the CDR3 region of rearranged TCR beta genes. The amplified TCR beta libraries were sequenced on the Illumina HiSeq System as 87-base-pair reads. The published analysis was carried out like this. A later analysis counted approximately 84 million unique TCR beta chains across the 550 to 750 repertoires, and 9 million to 14 million of these chains were shared by at least two donors. To remove PCR and sequencing errors, raw reads were error-corrected and collapsed into unique sequences using a nearest-neighbor algorithm that merged closely related sequences. CDR3 sequences were aligned to IMGT reference sequences to assign V, D and J gene segments. Each retained sequence needed at least a six-nucleotide match to both a V gene segment and a J gene segment. Rearrangements were classified as productive when the CDR3 lacked stop codons and remained in frame with V and J, and all other rearrangements were classified as non-productive. CDR3 was defined according to IMGT convention as the region running from the second conserved V-encoded cysteine to the conserved J-encoded phenylalanine. Sequences without an unambiguous match to a single V gene segment were excluded from the earlier analysis of 450 to 750 of the donors. In an earlier analysis of almost 600 of the donors, a V segment was called functional when productive rearrangements were above 56.7%, and segregating when the standard deviation between donors exceeded 5%. A statistical classification framework was built for diagnosing cytomegalovirus status from the catalog of TCR beta chain sequences. In a later analysis, V and J genes were assigned by comparing TCR nucleotide sequences against IMGT/GENE-DB human TR gene sequences. A later analysis assigned CDR3 sequences and most-parsimonious VDJ recombination scenarios with the TCRdist pipeline. In a later analysis, each TCR beta chain was defined by its CDR3 amino acid sequence together with its V-gene family, and reads without a unique V-gene family were excluded. A later analysis removed 600 or so highly shared, low-generation-probability nucleotide sequences to deal with suspected cross-contamination and a sequencing artifact. A later analysis calculated a clonal expansion index for each public chain from normalized within-repertoire ranks of inferred template counts. A later analysis computed generation probabilities with a VDJ recombination model fitted to out-of-frame rearrangements, and checked the results against IGoR. A later analysis scored TCR-TCR, TCR-HLA and TCR-CMV co-occurrence with hypergeometric tests, applying a repertoire-size bias correction to TCR pairs. False discovery rates were estimated in a later analysis by permuting HLA or CMV assignments 20 times. A later analysis grouped co-occurring TCRs with DBSCAN, adding TCRdist sequence similarity when clustering within HLA-allele-positive subsets. Co-occurrence clustering excluded repertoires with fewer than 30,000 or more than 120,000 public chains, plus five with anomalous nucleotide sharing. The clones in this table, taken by TCRdb from immuneACCESS, are in-frame only. Not every clone is retained; where verified, under half of the shortfall comes from an unresolved V gene, and the cause of the rest is unknown. V, J and clone size are taken as reported in that table, and D and trimming were inferred from the DNA itself. The sample table lists about 89,000 clones, approximately 76% of them with a count of one. The top ten constitute roughly 1.5% of the sample.

In this chain, TRBV10-3 is recombined with TRBJ1-1; no D gene can be assigned with confidence. This TCR was recovered from a male donor in good health and CMV-seronegative. Sequenced input: PBMCs. The bases read TGTGCCATCAGTGAAACTGTGTGGGAGACTTTCTTT. Translated, it gives CAISETVWETFF.